A single sample gave rise to the 20 T cell receptor beta chains below, sequenced in a study of post-analysis software for immune sequencing data (dated by TCRdb to 2014 to 2015). The library was obtained by PCR. The run used an Illumina HiSeq 2500. To reduce PCR and sequencing biases, unique molecular identifiers were incorporated into the TCR beta cDNA libraries. TCRdb handled the public reads itself, with Q25 trimming in fastp and clone calling in MiXCR, and kept productive beta chains. Each CDR3 protein gets just one entry, which takes the most common genes and DNA from the rows behind it. The table for this sample lists around 770,000 distinct CDR3 sequences; around 46% of them were counted only once. The ten biggest clones cover 4.9% of the sample. The antigens for these receptors are not known. The paper's findings and limits, for the study overall: Significantly higher frequencies in patients than in controls were found for roughly 5 TRBV segments, including TRBV5-6, TRBV5-1 and TRBV20-1.

The sequenced sample consisted of blood. These receptors came from a girl aged 5-17 years with multiple sclerosis.

The rearrangement uses TRBV10-1 and TRBJ2-7, with TRBD2 as a possible D gene (5 bases). The CDR3 consists of 11 residues. Germline CDR1 reads WNHNN; CDR2 reads SYGVQD (reference sequence). V shed 4 bases and J shed 7 bases, with 8 bases lying between them. The CDR3 region is CASSGGPEQYF. CDR3 in DNA: TGCGCCAGCAGTGGAGGGCCGGAGCAGTACTTC.

The chain is built from TRBV2 and TRBJ2-7; D unresolved. CDR1 is SNHLY and CDR2 is FYNNEI in the germline V gene. The V end lost 4 bases, the J end lost 4 bases, and 11 bases lay between the germline ends. The CDR3 is 13 amino acids. The CDR3 DNA reads as TGTGCCAGCAGTGGCGCGGACGGGTACGAGCAGTACTTC. Protein product: CASSGADGYEQYF.

The chain is built from TRBV20-1 and TRBJ2-3, with D possibly being TRBD1 (6 bases). The CDR3 has 16 amino acids. The ends were cut back, 1 base at V and 9 bases at J, with 23 bases in the middle. The germline V gene has CDR1 DFQATT and CDR2 SNEGSKA (reference sequence). Here the CDR3 DNA reads TGCAGTGCTAGAGCCCTACGACAGGCAGCAACTCAAACGCAGTATTTT. Its protein is CSARALRQAATQTQYF.

This clonotype was observed a handful of times. The chain links TRBV7-2 to TRBJ2-3, with 10 bases matching TRBD1. Unmatched junction bases numbered 10, after V lost 4 bases and J lost 6 bases. This CDR3 has 16 residues. CDR1 SGHTA and CDR2 FQGNSA come from the germline V gene. CDR3 protein: CASSSMPGQGSDTQYF. The CDR3 DNA is TGTGCCAGCAGCTCCATGCCGGGACAGGGGTCGGATACGCAGTATTTT.

The chain combines TRBV9 with TRBJ2-1, with D possibly TRBD2 on 6 matching bases. Per germline, CDR1 SGDLS and CDR2 YYNGEE. V lost 0 bases and J 7 bases, leaving 11 bases between the germline ends. This CDR3 contains 14 residues. In DNA, the CDR3 is TGTGCCAGCAGCGTAGGCGGGATCGGGAATGAGCAGTTCTTC. Protein sequence: CASSVGGIGNEQFF.

The chain recombines TRBV29-1 with TRBJ2-7, with 13 bases fitting TRBD2. The CDR3 totals 14 residues. With V trimmed by 4 bases and J by 7 bases, 7 bases remained unmatched. Germline CDR1 SQVTM, CDR2 ANQGSEA. The CDR3 is CSVGTSGSSSEQYF. The CDR3 DNA reads as TGCAGCGTTGGGACTAGCGGGAGTTCGTCGGAGCAGTACTTC.

This clonotype was counted a few times. The chain has TRBV28 and TRBJ2-1, with D perhaps matching TRBD1 (5 bases). The CDR3 runs 14 residues. Trimming cost V 3 bases and J 5 bases, with 11 bases left between them. Germline values: CDR1 MDHEN, CDR2 SYDVKM. CDR3 bases: TGTGCCAGCAGTTTGGGGCTCAGCGACAATGAGCAGTTCTTC. It encodes CASSLGLSDNEQFF.

This chain joins TRBV7-4 and TRBJ2-7; D is uncertain. Trimming removed 1 base at V and 6 bases at J, with 10 bases between. CDR3 length: 13 amino acids. Germline V gene sequence: CDR1 SGHVT, CDR2 SQSDAQ. The CDR3 is CASSLGITLEQYF. Written as DNA, the CDR3 is TGTGCCAGCAGCTTAGGGATAACTCTCGAGCAGTACTTC.

The CDR3 nucleotides read TGCGCCAGCAGCCAGGACGACCCGGACCCAAACAATGAGCAGTTCTTC. Translated, it gives CASSQDDPDPNNEQFF. V is TRBV4-3 and J is TRBJ2-1; D not certain. The CDR3 spans 16 residues. From germline, CDR1 is LGHNA and CDR2 YSLEER. V lost 3 bases and J 5 bases, leaving 17 bases between the germline ends.

This clonotype has only a few counts. This chain uses TRBV20-1 with TRBJ1-5; 8 bases are shared with TRBD1. The CDR3 is 14 amino acids. The germline CDR1 and CDR2 sequences are DFQATT and SNEGSKA (reference sequence). Losses at the gene ends were 3 bases for V and 7 bases for J; bases not matched to a gene: 8. The CDR3 sequence is CSARTGQEGQPQHF. In DNA form, the CDR3 reads TGCAGTGCTAGGACGGGACAGGAGGGCCAGCCCCAGCATTTT.

V is TRBV29-1 and J is TRBJ2-7; D may be TRBD2 (5 bases). CDR3 length equals 15 residues. Germline CDR1 and CDR2: SQVTM and ANQGSEA. The V and J ends lost 4 bases and 0 bases respectively, with 16 bases between them. This chain's CDR3 is CSVGLANSTSYEQYF. The CDR3 nucleotides read TGCAGCGTTGGGCTAGCTAACTCCACCTCCTACGAGCAGTACTTC.

The chain employs TRBV30 and TRBJ2-1; no clear D. The V end lost 3 bases, the J end lost 7 bases, and 4 bases lay between the germline ends. Per germline, CDR1 GTSNPN and CDR2 SVGIG (reference sequence). This CDR3 comprises 10 residues. CDR3 in amino acids: CAWRRNEQFF. Written as DNA, the CDR3 is TGTGCCTGGAGACGGAATGAGCAGTTCTTC.

The chain carries TRBV27 and TRBJ2-1; 8 nucleotides agree with TRBD2. The CDR3 is 16 residues long. V lost 7 bases to trimming and J lost 0 bases; unmatched junction nucleotides: 8. Germline assignment: CDR1 MNHEY and CDR2 SMNVEV (reference sequence). CDR3 sequence (DNA): TGTGCCAGCACCTCGGGAGGGTTTAGCTCCTACAATGAGCAGTTCTTC. Amino acids: CASTSGGFSSYNEQFF.

The rearrangement joins TRBV7-9 to TRBJ1-2; D gene ambiguous. CDR3 size: 12 residues. V lost 8 bases and J 8 bases, leaving 15 bases between the germline ends. Germline V gene data show CDR1 as SEHNR and CDR2 as FQNEAQ (reference sequence). CDR3 region: CASGSGRGGYTF. The CDR3 region has the DNA TGTGCCAGCGGGAGCGGACGGGGAGGCTACACCTTC.

The chain couples TRBV6-5 to TRBJ2-3; D unresolved. The CDR3 has 15 amino acids. V lost 6 bases and J lost 1, with 14 bases in between. Germline V CDR1 and CDR2: MNHEY, SVGAGI. The DNA for the CDR3 is TGTGCCAGCAGCGTACAGCGATACGGCACAGATACGCAGTATTTT. Translation: CASSVQRYGTDTQYF.

This chain connects TRBV29-1 to TRBJ2-4; 10 bases agree with TRBD1. The last part of the DNA fits TRBJ2-7 better; the J call may be wrong. The V gene's germline CDR1 is SQVTM and CDR2 ANQGSEA. This CDR3 contains 13 residues. The DNA for the CDR3 is TGCAGCGTTGGGACAGGGGGGCCCTACGAGCAGTACTTC. Protein sequence: CSVGTGGPYEQYF.

The chain joins TRBV6-5 to TRBJ1-2; 7 bases fit TRBD1. Germline V gene lookup returns CDR1 MNHEY and CDR2 SVGAGI. The V and J ends lost 6 bases and 0 bases, in that order; junction bases with no gene match: 7. The CDR3 runs to 15 residues. The CDR3 loop is CASSRDRVANYGYTF. CDR3 DNA sequence: TGTGCCAGCAGCCGCGACAGGGTAGCTAACTATGGCTACACCTTC.

The chain employs TRBV6-1 and TRBJ1-5; TRBD1 is a possible D gene (5 bases). The CDR3 loop spans 15 amino acids. Trimming left V 7 bases short and J 0 bases short, with 13 bases between. The V gene's germline CDR1 is MNHNS and CDR2 SASEGT. The CDR3 loop is CASKGDGNSNQPQHF. CDR3 coding DNA: TGTGCCAGCAAAGGGGACGGGAATAGCAATCAGCCCCAGCATTTT.

The chain links TRBV20-1 to TRBJ1-5; no clear D. This CDR3 region has 12 residues. V was clipped by 2 bases and J by 9 bases, with 11 bases between them. CDR1 and CDR2 (germline): DFQATT, SNEGSKA (reference sequence). The CDR3 region has the DNA TGCAGTGCTAGATATCCGTTGGGGCCCCAGCATTTT. As protein: CSARYPLGPQHF.

This clonotype has just a few counts. The chain carries TRBV12-3 or TRBV12-4 and TRBJ2-7, with 10 bases matching TRBD2. The CDR3 is 15 residues long. V lost 6 bases to trimming and J lost 2 bases; unmatched junction nucleotides: 7. For the CDR3, the DNA is TGTGCCAGCAGCCAGACTAGCGGGCCAGCCTACGAGCAGTACTTC. This gives the protein CASSQTSGPAYEQYF.